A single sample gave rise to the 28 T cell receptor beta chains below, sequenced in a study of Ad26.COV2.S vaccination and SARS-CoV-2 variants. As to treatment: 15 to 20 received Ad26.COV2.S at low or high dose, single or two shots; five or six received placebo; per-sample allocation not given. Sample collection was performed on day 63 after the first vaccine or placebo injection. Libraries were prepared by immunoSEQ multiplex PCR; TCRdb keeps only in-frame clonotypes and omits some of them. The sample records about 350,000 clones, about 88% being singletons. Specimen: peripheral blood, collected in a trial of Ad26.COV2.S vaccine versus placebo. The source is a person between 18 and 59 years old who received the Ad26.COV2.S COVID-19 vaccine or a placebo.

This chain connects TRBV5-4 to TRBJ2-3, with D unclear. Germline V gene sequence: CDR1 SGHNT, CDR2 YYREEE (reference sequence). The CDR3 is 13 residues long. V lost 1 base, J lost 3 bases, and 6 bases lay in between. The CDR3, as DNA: TGTGCCAGCAGCTTGTTCGGGACAGATACGCAGTATTTT. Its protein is CASSLFGTDTQYF.

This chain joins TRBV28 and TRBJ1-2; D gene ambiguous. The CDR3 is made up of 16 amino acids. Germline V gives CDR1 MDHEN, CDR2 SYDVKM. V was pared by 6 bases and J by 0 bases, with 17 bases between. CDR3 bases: TGTGCCAGCAGGATTACTGGCAGGACGACTAACTATGGCTACACCTTC. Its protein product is CASRITGRTTNYGYTF.

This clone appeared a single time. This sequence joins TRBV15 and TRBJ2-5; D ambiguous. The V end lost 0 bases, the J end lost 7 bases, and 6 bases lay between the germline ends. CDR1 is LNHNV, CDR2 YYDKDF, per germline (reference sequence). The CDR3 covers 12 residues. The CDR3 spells CATSRDSGTQYF. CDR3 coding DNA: TGTGCCACCAGCAGAGATTCGGGGACCCAGTACTTC.

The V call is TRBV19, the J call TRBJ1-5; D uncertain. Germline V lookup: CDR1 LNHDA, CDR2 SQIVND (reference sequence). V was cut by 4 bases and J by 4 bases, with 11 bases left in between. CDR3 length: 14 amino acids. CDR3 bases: TGTGCCAGTAGTACCGGTGTACAAAATCAGCCCCAGCATTTT. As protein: CASSTGVQNQPQHF.

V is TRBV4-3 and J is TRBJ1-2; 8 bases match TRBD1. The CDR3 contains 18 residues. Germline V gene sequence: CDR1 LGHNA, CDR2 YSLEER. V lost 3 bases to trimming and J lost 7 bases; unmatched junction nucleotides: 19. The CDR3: CASSHPMDRADGIGGYTF. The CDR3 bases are TGCGCCAGCAGCCATCCTATGGACAGGGCGGATGGTATTGGTGGCTACACCTTC.

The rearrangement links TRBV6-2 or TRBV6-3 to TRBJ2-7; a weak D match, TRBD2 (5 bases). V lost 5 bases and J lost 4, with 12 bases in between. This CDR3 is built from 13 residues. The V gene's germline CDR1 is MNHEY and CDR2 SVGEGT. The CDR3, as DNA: TGTGCCAGCAGTCTATGGTGGGAGTACGAGCAGTACTTC. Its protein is CASSLWWEYEQYF.

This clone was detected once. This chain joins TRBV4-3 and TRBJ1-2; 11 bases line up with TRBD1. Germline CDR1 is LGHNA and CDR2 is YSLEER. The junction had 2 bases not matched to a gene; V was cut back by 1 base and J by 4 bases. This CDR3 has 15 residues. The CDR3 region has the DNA TGCGCCAGCAGCCAAGGGACAGGGGGCACCTATGGCTACACCTTC. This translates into CASSQGTGGTYGYTF.

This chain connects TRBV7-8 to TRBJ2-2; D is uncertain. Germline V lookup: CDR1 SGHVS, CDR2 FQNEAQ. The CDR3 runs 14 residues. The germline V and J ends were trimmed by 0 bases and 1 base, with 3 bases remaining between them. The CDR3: CASSLAQNTGELFF. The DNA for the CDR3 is TGTGCCAGCAGCTTAGCACAGAACACCGGGGAGCTGTTTTTT.

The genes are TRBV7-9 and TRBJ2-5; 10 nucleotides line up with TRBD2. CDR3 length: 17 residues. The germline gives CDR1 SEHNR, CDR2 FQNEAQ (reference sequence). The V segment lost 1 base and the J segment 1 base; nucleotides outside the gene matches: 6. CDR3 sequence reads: CASSLVSSGSGQETQYF. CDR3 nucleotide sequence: TGTGCCAGCAGCTTAGTGTCTAGCGGGAGTGGCCAAGAGACCCAGTACTTC.

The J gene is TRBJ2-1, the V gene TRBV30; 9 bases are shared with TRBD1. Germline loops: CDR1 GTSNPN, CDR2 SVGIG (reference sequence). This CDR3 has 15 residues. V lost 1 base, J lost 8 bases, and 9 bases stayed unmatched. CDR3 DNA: TGTGCCTGGAGTGAGGGGTGGACAGGGGACGATGAGCAGTTCTTC. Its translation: CAWSEGWTGDDEQFF.

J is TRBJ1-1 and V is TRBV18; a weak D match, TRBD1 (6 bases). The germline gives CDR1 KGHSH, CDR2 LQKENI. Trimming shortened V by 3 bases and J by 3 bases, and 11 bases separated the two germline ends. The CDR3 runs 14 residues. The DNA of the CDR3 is TGTGCCAGCTCACCGAGGGGGTTCGACACTGAAGCTTTCTTT. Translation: CASSPRGFDTEAFF.

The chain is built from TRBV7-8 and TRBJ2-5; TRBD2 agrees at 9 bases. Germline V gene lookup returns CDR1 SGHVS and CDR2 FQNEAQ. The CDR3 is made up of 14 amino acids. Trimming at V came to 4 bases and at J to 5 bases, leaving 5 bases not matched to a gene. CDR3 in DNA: TGTGCCAGCAGCTCAGGGACTAGCCGGGAGACCCAGTACTTC. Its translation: CASSSGTSRETQYF.

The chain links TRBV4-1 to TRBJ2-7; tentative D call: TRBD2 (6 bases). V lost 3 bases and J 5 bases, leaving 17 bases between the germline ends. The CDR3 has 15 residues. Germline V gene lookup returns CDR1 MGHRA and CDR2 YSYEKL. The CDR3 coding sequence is TGCGCCAGCAGCCACGGGGTCGGAGGGTCCAACGAGCAGTACTTC. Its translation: CASSHGVGGSNEQYF.

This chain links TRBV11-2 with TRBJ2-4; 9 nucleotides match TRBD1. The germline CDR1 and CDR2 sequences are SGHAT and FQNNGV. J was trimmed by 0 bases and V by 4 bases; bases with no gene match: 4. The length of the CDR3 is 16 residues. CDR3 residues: CASSSGQGIAKNIQYF. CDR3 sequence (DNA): TGTGCCAGCAGCTCAGGACAGGGGATAGCCAAAAACATTCAGTACTTC.

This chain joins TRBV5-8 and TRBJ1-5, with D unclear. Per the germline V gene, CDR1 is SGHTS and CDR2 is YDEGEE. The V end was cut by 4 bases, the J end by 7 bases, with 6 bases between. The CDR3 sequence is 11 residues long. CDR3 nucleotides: TGTGCCAGCAGCCTCCTACAGCCCCAGCATTTT. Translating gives CASSLLQPQHF.

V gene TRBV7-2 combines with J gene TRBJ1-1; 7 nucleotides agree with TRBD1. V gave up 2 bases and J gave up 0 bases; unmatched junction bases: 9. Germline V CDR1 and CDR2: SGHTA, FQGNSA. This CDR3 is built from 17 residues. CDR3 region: CASSLPRGFNMNTEAFF. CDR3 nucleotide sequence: TGTGCCAGCAGCTTACCCAGGGGGTTTAATATGAACACTGAAGCTTTCTTT.

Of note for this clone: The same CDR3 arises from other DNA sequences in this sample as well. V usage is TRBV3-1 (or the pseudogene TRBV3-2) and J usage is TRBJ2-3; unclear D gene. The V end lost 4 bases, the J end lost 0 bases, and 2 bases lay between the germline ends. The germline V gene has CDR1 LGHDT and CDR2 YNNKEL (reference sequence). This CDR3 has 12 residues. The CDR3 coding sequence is TGTGCCAGCAGCCTCAGCACAGATACGCAGTATTTT. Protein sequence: CASSLSTDTQYF.

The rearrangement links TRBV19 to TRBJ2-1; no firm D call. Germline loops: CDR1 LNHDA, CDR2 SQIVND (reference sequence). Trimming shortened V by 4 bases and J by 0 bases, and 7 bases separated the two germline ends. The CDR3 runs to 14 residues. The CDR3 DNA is TGTGCCAGTAGTAGTGGCAGCTCCTACAATGAGCAGTTCTTC. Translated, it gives CASSSGSSYNEQFF.

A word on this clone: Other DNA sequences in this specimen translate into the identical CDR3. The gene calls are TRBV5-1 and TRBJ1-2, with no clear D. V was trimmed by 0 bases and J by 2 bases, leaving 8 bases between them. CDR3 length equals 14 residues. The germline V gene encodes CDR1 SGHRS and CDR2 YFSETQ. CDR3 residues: CASSLGEGNYGYTF. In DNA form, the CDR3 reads TGCGCCAGCAGCTTGGGTGAAGGGAACTATGGCTACACCTTC.

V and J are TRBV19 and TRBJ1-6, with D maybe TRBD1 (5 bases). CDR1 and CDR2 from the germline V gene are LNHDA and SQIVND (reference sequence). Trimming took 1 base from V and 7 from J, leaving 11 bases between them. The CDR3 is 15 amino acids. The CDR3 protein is CASSIGGGRNSPLHF. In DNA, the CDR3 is TGTGCCAGTAGTATAGGCGGGGGACGGAATTCACCCCTCCACTTT. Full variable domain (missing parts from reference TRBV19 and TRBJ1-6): DGGITQSPKYLFRKEGQNVTLSCEQNLNHDAMYWYRQDPGQGLRLIYYSQIVNDFQKGDIAEGYSVSREKKESFPLTVTSAQKNPTAFYLCASSIGGGRNSPLHFGNGTRLTVT.

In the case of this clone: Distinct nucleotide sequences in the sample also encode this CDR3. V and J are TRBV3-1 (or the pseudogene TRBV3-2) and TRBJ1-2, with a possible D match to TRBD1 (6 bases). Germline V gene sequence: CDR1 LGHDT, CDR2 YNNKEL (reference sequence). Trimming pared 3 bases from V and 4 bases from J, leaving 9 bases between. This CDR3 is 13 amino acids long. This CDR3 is CASSQQGTYGYTF. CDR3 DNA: TGTGCCAGCAGCCAGCAGGGGACCTATGGCTACACCTTC.

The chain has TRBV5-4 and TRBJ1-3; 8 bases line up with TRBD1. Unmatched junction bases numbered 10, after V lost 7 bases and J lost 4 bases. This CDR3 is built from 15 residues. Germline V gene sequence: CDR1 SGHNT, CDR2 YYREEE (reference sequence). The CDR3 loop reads CASGLYRGSGNTIYF. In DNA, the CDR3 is TGTGCCAGCGGTTTATACAGGGGGTCAGGAAACACCATATATTTT.

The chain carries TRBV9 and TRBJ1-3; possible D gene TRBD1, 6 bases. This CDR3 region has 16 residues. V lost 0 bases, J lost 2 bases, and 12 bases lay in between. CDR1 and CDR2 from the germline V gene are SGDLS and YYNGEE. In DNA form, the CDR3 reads TGTGCCAGCAGCGTAGGATACCAGGGGACTGGAAACACCATATATTTT. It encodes CASSVGYQGTGNTIYF.

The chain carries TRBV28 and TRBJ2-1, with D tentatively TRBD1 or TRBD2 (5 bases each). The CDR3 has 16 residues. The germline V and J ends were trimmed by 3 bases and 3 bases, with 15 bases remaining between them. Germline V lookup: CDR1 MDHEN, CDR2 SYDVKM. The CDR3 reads CASSFSGPPLYNEQFF. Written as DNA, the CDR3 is TGTGCCAGCAGTTTTTCGGGACCTCCCCTCTACAATGAGCAGTTCTTC.

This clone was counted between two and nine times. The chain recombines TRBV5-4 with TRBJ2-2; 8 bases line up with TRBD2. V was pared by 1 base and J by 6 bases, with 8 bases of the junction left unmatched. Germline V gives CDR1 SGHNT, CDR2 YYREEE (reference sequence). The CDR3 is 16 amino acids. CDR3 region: CASSLLGLEISGELFF. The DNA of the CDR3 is TGTGCCAGCAGCTTGTTGGGACTAGAGATTTCCGGGGAGCTGTTTTTT. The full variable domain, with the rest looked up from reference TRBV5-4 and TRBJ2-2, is ETGVTQSPTHLIKTRGQQVTLRCSSQSGHNTVSWYQQALGQGPQFIFQYYREEENGRGNFPPRFSGLQFPNYSSELNVNALELDDSALYLCASSLLGLEISGELFFGEGSRLTVL.

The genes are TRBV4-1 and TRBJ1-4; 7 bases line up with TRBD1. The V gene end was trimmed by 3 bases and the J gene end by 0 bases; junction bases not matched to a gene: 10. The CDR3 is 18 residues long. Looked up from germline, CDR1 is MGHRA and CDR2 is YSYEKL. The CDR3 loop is CASSQLTGPRATNEKLFF. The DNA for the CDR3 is TGCGCCAGCAGCCAGCTGACAGGGCCACGTGCAACTAATGAAAAACTGTTTTTT.

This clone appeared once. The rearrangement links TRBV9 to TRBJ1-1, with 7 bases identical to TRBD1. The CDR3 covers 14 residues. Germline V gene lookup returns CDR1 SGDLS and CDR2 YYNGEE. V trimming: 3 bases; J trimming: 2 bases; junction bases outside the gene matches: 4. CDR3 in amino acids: CASSANRGNTEAFF. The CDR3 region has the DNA TGTGCCAGCAGCGCAAACAGGGGCAACACTGAAGCTTTCTTT. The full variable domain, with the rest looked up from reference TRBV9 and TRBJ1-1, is DSGVTQTPKHLITATGQRVTLRCSPRSGDLSVYWYQQSLDQGLQFLIQYYNGEERAKGNILERFSAQQFPDLHSELNLSSLELGDSALYFCASSANRGNTEAFFGQGTRLTVV.

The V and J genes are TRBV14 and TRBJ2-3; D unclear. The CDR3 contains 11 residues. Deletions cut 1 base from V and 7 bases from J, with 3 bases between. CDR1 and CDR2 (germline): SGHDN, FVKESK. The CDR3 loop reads CASSQGNTQYF. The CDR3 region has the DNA TGTGCCAGCAGCCAAGGAAATACGCAGTATTTT.